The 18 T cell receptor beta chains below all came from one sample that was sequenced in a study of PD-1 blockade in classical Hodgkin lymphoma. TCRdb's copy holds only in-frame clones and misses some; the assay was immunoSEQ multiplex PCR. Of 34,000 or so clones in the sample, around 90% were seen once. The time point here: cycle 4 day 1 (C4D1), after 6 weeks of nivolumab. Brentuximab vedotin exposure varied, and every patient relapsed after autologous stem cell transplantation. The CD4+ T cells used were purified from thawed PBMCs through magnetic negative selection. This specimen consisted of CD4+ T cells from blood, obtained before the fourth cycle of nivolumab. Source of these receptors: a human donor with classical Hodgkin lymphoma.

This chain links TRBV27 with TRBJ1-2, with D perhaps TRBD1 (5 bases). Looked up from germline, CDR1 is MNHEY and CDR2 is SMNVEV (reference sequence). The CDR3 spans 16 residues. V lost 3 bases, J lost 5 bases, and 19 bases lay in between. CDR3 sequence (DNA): TGTGCCAGCAGTTTTTTCGGGGGAGGCGAACGGTATGGCTACACCTTC. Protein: CASSFFGGGERYGYTF.

The CDR3 bases are TGTGCCAGCAGTAAGGACGACTTTTATACTGGAAACACCATATATTTT. Protein sequence: CASSKDDFYTGNTIYF. The chain joins TRBV28 to TRBJ1-3; D is uncertain. The CDR3 contains 16 residues. V was pared by 5 bases and J by 2 bases, with 16 bases between. Germline V lookup: CDR1 MDHEN, CDR2 SYDVKM.

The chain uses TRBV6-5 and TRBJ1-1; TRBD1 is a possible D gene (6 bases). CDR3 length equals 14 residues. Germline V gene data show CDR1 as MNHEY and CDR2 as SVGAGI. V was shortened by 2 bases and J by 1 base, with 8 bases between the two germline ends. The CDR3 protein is CASSYQGTNTEAFF. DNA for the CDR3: TGTGCCAGCAGTTACCAGGGGACGAACACTGAAGCTTTCTTT.

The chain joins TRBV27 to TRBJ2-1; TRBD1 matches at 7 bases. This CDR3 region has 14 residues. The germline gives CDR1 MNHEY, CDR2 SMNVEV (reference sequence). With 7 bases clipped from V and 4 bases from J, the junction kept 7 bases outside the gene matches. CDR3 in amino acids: CASKEGALYNEQFF. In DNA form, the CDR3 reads TGTGCCAGCAAAGAGGGGGCCTTATACAATGAGCAGTTCTTC.

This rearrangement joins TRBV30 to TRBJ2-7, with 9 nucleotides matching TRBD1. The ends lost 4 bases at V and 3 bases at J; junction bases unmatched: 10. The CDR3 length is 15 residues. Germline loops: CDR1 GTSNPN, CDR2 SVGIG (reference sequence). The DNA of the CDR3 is TGTGCCTGGACTAGGGGGGACAGGGTGGTCTACGAGCAGTACTTC. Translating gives CAWTRGDRVVYEQYF.

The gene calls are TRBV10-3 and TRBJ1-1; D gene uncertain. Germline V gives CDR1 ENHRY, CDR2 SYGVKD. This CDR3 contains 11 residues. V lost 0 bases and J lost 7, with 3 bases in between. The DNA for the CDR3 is TGTGCCATCAGTGAGTCGGGTGAAGCTTTCTTT. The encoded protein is CAISESGEAFF.

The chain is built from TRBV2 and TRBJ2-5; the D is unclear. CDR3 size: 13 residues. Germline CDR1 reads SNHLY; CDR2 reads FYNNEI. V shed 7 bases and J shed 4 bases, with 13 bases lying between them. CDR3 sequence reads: CASTGSERETQYF. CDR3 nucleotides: TGTGCCAGCACCGGGTCTGAGCGAGAGACCCAGTACTTC.

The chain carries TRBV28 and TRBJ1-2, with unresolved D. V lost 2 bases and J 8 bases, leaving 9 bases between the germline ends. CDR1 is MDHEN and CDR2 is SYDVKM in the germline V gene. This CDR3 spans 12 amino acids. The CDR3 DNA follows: TGTGCCAGCAGTTTAGGGGAGGGAGGCTACACCTTC. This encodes CASSLGEGGYTF.

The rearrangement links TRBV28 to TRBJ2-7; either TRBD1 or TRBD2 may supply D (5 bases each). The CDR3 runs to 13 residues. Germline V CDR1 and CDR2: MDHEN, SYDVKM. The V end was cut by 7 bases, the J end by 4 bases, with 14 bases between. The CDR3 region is CASTKGAGYEQYF. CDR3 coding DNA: TGTGCCAGCACGAAAGGGGCGGGTTACGAGCAGTACTTC. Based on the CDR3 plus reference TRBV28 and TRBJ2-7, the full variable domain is DVKVTQSSRYLVKRTGEKVFLECVQDMDHENMFWYRQDPGLGLRLIYFSYDVKMKEKGDIPEGYSVSREKKERFSLILESASTNQTSMYLCASTKGAGYEQYFGPGTRLTVT.

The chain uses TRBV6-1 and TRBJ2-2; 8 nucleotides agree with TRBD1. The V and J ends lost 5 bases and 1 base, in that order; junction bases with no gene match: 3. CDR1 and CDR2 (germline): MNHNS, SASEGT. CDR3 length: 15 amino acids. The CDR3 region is CASSTGTGNTGELFF. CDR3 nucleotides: TGTGCCAGCAGTACCGGGACAGGGAACACCGGGGAGCTGTTTTTT.

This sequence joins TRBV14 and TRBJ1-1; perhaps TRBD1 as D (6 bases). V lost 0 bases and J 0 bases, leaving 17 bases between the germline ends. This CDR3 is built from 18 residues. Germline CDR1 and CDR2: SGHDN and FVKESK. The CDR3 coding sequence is TGTGCCAGCAGCCAAGAAGGAGGAGGGGGACGGATGAACACTGAAGCTTTCTTT. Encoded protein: CASSQEGGGGRMNTEAFF.

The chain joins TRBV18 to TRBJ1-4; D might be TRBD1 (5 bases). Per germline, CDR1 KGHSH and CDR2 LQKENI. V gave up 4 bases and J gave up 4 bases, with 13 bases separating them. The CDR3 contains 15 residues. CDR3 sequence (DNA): TGTGCCAGCTCACTCGACAGACTTAATAATGAAAAACTGTTTTTT. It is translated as CASSLDRLNNEKLFF.

CDR3 sequence: CATSREWDRGKPLHF. CDR3 nucleotide sequence: TGTGCCACCAGCAGAGAGTGGGACAGGGGAAAACCCCTCCACTTT. The genes are TRBV15 and TRBJ1-6; TRBD1 matches 10 bases. The CDR3 is made up of 15 amino acids. The germline gives CDR1 LNHNV, CDR2 YYDKDF (reference sequence). The trim removed 0 bases at V and 12 bases at J, leaving 5 bases unmatched.

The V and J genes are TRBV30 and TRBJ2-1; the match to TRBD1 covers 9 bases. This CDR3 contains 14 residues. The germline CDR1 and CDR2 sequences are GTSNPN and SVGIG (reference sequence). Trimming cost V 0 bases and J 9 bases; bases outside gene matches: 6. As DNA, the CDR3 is TGTGCCTGGAGTGTGGGGACAGGGAGCACTGAGCAGTTCTTC. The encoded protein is CAWSVGTGSTEQFF. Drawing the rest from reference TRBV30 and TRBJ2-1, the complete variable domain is SQTIHQWPATLVQPVGSPLSLECTVEGTSNPNLYWYRQAAGRGLQLLFYSVGIGQISSEVPQNLSASRPQDRQFILSSKKLLLSDSGFYLCAWSVGTGSTEQFFGPGTRLTVL.

The CDR3 is CASSQAKLSGGKIFYEQYF. In DNA form, the CDR3 reads TGCGCCAGCAGCCAAGCAAAACTTAGCGGGGGGAAAATTTTTTACGAGCAGTACTTC. The rearrangement uses TRBV4-1 and TRBJ2-7; 10 nucleotides match TRBD2. The CDR3 sequence is 19 residues long. Trimming cost V 1 base and J 4 bases; bases outside gene matches: 16. The germline gives CDR1 MGHRA, CDR2 YSYEKL.

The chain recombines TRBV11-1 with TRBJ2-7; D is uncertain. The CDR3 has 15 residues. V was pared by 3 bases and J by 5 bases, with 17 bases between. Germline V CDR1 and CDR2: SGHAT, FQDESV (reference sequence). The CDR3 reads CASSFGRPRDDEQYF. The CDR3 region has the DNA TGTGCCAGCAGCTTTGGGCGCCCTCGTGACGACGAGCAGTACTTC.

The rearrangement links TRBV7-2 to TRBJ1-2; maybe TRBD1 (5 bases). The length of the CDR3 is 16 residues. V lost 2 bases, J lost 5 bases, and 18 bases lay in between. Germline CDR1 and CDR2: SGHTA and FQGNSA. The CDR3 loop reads CASSLTGTGEYYGYTF. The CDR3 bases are TGTGCCAGCAGCTTAACTGGCACAGGCGAGTATTATGGCTACACCTTC.

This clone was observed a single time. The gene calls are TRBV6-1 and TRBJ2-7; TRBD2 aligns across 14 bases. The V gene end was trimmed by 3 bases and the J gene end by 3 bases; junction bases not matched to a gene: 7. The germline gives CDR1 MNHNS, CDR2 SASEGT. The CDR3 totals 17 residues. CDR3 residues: CASSEPGLAGVYYEQYF. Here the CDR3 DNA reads TGTGCCAGCAGTGAGCCGGGACTAGCGGGAGTTTACTACGAGCAGTACTTC.